The clone carrying this T cell receptor beta chain was detected many times. Other autoimmune diseases, uncontrolled infections, pregnancy or lactation led to the exclusion of patients. This CDR3 is 14 amino acids long. Trimming removed 5 bases at V and 5 bases at J, with 15 bases between. Germline V gives CDR1 MDHEN, CDR2 SYDVKM. RNA transcripts were the source from which TCR beta CDR3 regions were amplified. Amplification began with first-round RT-PCR using HTBI primers, then second-round multiplex PCR was performed. Via MiXCR, TCRdb re-called the multiplex PCR reads, giving one row per CDR3 protein. The sample contains a few hundred thousand distinct CDR3 sequences, roughly a sixth of which appear only once. The source of the sample is a study of Graves' ophthalmopathy and Graves' hyperthyroidism.

This TCR was sampled from an adult woman with stable Graves' hyperthyroidism. The sequenced material came from peripheral blood. The chain is built from TRBV28 and TRBJ2-5; D might be TRBD1 or TRBD2, each matching 5 bases. CDR3 sequence: CASSPARGRETQYF. The CDR3 bases are TGTGCCAGCAGTCCAGCGAGGGGCCGGGAGACCCAGTACTTC.